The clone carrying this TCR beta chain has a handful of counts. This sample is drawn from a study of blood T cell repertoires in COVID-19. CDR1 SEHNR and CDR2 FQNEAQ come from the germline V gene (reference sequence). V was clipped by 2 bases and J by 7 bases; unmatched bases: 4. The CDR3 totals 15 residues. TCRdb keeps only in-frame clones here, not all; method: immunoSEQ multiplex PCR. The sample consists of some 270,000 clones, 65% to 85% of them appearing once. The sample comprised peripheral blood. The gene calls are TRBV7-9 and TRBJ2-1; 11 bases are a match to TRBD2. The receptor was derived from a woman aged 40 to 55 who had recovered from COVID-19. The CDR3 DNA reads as TGTGCCAGCAGCTTATTAGCGGGGGGGCAAAATGAGCAGTTCTTC. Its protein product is CASSLLAGGQNEQFF.